This T cell receptor (beta chain) comes out of a study of blood T cell repertoires in COVID-19. Study details: The origin of the acute and convalescent COVID-19 samples was the United States, Italy and Spain.

Authors' analysis steps: The assay estimated nucleated cells by amplifying reference gene primers. Repertoires were generated with immunoSEQ multiplex PCR, while TCRdb's copy carries only in-frame clones and drops some. V, J and clone size derive from that table, while D and trimming were established from the DNA sequence. Of about 360,000 clones in the sample, about 89% are singletons; the top ten hold roughly 1.4%. This clone was observed a few times. Grouping used clinical history reported by participants in a survey and questionnaire. The sequence was obtained from a man younger than 40 who had recovered from COVID-19. Material: PBMCs or T cells enriched from blood (not recorded which).

The CDR3 here is CASSQVLLGAPGNTIYF. In nucleotides, the CDR3 is TGTGCCAGCAGCCAAGTGCTTTTAGGGGCGCCTGGAAACACCATATATTTT. The gene calls are TRBV3-1 (or the pseudogene TRBV3-2) and TRBJ1-3; weak D call: TRBD1 (5 bases). Germline assignment: CDR1 LGHDT and CDR2 YNNKEL (reference sequence). Trimming removed 1 base from V and 2 bases from J, with 15 bases in between. The CDR3 extends over 17 amino acids.